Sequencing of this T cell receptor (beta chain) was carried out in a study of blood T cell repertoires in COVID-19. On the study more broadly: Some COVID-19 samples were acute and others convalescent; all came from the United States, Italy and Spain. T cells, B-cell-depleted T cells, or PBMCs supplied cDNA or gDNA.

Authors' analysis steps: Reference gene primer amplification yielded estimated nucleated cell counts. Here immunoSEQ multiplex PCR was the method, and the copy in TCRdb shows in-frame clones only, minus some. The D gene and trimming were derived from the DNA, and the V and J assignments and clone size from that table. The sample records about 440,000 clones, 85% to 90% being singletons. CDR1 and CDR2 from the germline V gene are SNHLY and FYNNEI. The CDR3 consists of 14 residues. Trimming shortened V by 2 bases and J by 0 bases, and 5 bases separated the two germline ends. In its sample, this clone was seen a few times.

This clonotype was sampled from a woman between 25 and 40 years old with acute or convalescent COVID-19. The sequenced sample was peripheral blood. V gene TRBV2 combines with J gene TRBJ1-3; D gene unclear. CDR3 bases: TGTGCCAGCAGTGAATCACACTCTGGAAACACCATATATTTT. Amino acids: CASSESHSGNTIYF.